Sequencing of this T cell receptor (beta chain) was carried out in a study of glioma-infiltrating T cells. Notes on the study in general: CDR3 overlap between tissue and blood was very small.

This clonotype was seen a handful of times. What it binds is unknown. The iRepertoire nested amplicon-rescue multiplex PCR amplified TCR alpha and beta CDR3s from RNA. One-step reverse transcription and amplification started from about 100-400 ng of tissue mRNA or PBMC total RNA. MiXCR was run by TCRdb on the multiplex PCR reads, yielding one entry per CDR3 protein. The top ten hold 35% to 55% of the sample, which has around 100,000 distinct CDR3 sequences, around 28% seen once. The CDR3 sequence is 18 residues long. J gave up 7 bases and V 3 bases, and 10 bases lay outside the gene matches. In germline, CDR1 is LGHNA, CDR2 YSLEER.

This clonotype originated in a human donor with low-grade glioma or glioblastoma, undergoing nonglioma brain surgery, or in good health (not recorded which). The chain links TRBV4-3 to TRBJ2-1; 15 nucleotides agree with TRBD2. Material: glioma tissue, nonneoplastic brain tissue, or PBMCs (not recorded which). The CDR3 sequence is CASSQAPGTSGGSNEQFF. The CDR3 DNA is TGCGCCAGCAGCCAGGCGCCCGGGACTAGCGGGGGGAGTAATGAGCAGTTCTTC.